These 30 T cell receptor beta chains originate from one sample sequenced in a study of T cells in localized non-small cell lung cancer. Libraries were prepared by immunoSEQ multiplex PCR; TCRdb keeps only in-frame clonotypes and omits some of them. Of over 25,000 clones listed, approximately 78% are singletons. Specimen: peripheral blood, collected before any cancer treatment. Receptors were obtained from a male donor at least 60 years old with stage II squamous cell lung carcinoma.

The CDR3 spells CATSRDRPGQGNEKLFF. CDR3 nucleotide sequence: TGTGCCACCAGCAGAGATCGCCCAGGACAGGGCAATGAAAAACTGTTTTTT. The J gene is TRBJ1-4, the V gene TRBV15, with 8 bases identical to TRBD1. Germline V gene sequence: CDR1 LNHNV, CDR2 YYDKDF (reference sequence). This CDR3 spans 17 amino acids. The J segment lost 5 bases and the V segment lost 0 bases, leaving 8 bases of the junction unmatched.

This clone has just one count. The chain is built from TRBV29-1 and TRBJ2-1, with 8 positions matching TRBD1. The ends lost 0 bases at V and 0 bases at J; junction bases unmatched: 4. This CDR3 is 16 amino acids long. Germline values: CDR1 SQVTM, CDR2 ANQGSEA. CDR3 sequence reads: CSVEDPTGDSYNEQFF. The DNA of the CDR3 is TGCAGCGTTGAAGACCCGACAGGGGACTCCTACAATGAGCAGTTCTTC.

V is TRBV14 and J is TRBJ2-3, with D possibly called TRBD1 or TRBD2 (6 bases each). Germline CDR1 and CDR2: SGHDN and FVKESK. The CDR3 has 15 amino acids. Trimming took 2 bases from V and 6 from J, leaving 15 bases between them. The chain's CDR3 is CASSQINRGLDTQYF. The CDR3 DNA sequence: TGTGCCAGCAGCCAAATTAACCGGGGGCTGGATACGCAGTATTTT.

The chain is built from TRBV6-1 and TRBJ2-7; possible D gene TRBD2, 6 bases. The CDR3 contains 15 residues. Trimming took 3 bases from V and 2 from J, leaving 14 bases between them. Germline-derived CDR1 and CDR2 are MNHNS and SASEGT. CDR3 amino acids: CASSDGAGPAYEQYF. The CDR3 DNA reads TGTGCCAGCAGTGATGGAGCGGGTCCGGCCTACGAGCAGTACTTC.

The chain links TRBV19 to TRBJ1-1; D perhaps matches TRBD1 (5 bases). Trimming removed 6 bases at V and 3 bases at J, with 14 bases between. The CDR3 contains 14 residues. Germline CDR1 LNHDA, CDR2 SQIVND (reference sequence). CDR3 in amino acids: CASRTRGGHTEAFF. The CDR3 nucleotides are TGTGCCAGTAGGACCCGGGGGGGACACACTGAAGCTTTCTTT.

The V gene is TRBV5-1, the J gene TRBJ2-7; D unclear. The germline V gene encodes CDR1 SGHRS and CDR2 YFSETQ. CDR3 length: 14 residues. Trimming shortened V by 3 bases and J by 0 bases, and 10 bases separated the two germline ends. The CDR3 loop reads CASSSEDLSYEQYF. In nucleotides, the CDR3 is TGCGCCAGCAGCTCCGAGGACCTCTCCTACGAGCAGTACTTC.

The V gene is TRBV9, the J gene TRBJ1-1; a weak D match, TRBD1 (5 bases). Trimming removed 5 bases from V and 0 bases from J, with 14 bases in between. Per the germline V gene, CDR1 is SGDLS and CDR2 is YYNGEE. The CDR3 has 15 amino acids. The CDR3 DNA reads TGTGCCAGCAGAATAGGGGCGGCTGTGAACACTGAAGCTTTCTTT. Its protein is CASRIGAAVNTEAFF.

This rearrangement joins TRBV11-3 to TRBJ2-7; D might be TRBD2 (5 bases). CDR1 and CDR2 from the germline V gene are SGHNT and YENEEA. The CDR3 length is 13 residues. Trimming stripped 3 bases from V and 6 bases from J, with 12 bases between. CDR3 residues: CASSFTSFSEQYF. CDR3 bases: TGTGCCAGCAGCTTTACTAGTTTCTCCGAGCAGTACTTC.

V is TRBV18 and J is TRBJ2-1; 14 bases are shared with TRBD2. The trim removed 3 bases at V and 1 base at J, leaving 11 bases unmatched. Germline-derived CDR1 and CDR2 are KGHSH and LQKENI. This CDR3 has 20 residues. The CDR3 coding sequence is TGTGCCAGCTCACCGACCCCAGGGACTAGCGGGGGCCTATCCTACAATGAGCAGTTCTTC. Amino acid sequence: CASSPTPGTSGGLSYNEQFF.

This sequence joins TRBV5-4 and TRBJ2-7, with a tentative D call TRBD2 (7 bases). V lost 4 bases, J lost 0 bases, and 20 bases lay in between. The CDR3 runs to 17 residues. CDR1 and CDR2 from the germline V gene are SGHNT and YYREEE (reference sequence). The CDR3: CASSVGGGLFSSYEQYF. The CDR3 DNA follows: TGTGCCAGCAGCGTGGGGGGGGGCCTATTTAGCTCCTACGAGCAGTACTTC.

This chain connects TRBV9 to TRBJ2-3, with D perhaps matching TRBD1 or TRBD2 (5 bases each). Germline CDR1 SGDLS, CDR2 YYNGEE. V lost 0 bases, J lost 5 bases, and 10 bases lay in between. The CDR3 is made up of 14 amino acids. The CDR3 here is CASSVGAGRDTQYF. The CDR3 nucleotides read TGTGCCAGCAGCGTAGGGGCAGGGAGAGATACGCAGTATTTT.

This chain links TRBV7-2 with TRBJ2-7; 8 bases map to TRBD2. With V trimmed by 4 bases and J by 4 bases, 9 bases remained unmatched. This CDR3 is built from 15 residues. CDR1 and CDR2 (germline): SGHTA, FQGNSA. This chain's CDR3 is CASSYLPSSGYEQYF. CDR3 bases: TGTGCCAGCAGCTATCTTCCGTCTAGCGGGTACGAGCAGTACTTC. Using reference TRBV7-2 and TRBJ2-7 for the parts outside the CDR3, the full variable domain is GAGVSQSPSNKVTEKGKDVELRCDPISGHTALYWYRQSLGQGLEFLIYFQGNSAPDKSGLPSDRFSAERTGGSVSTLTIQRTQQEDSAVYLCASSYLPSSGYEQYFGPGTRLTVT.

The chain couples TRBV5-1 to TRBJ2-2; D tentatively reads TRBD1 or TRBD2 (5 bases each). Per germline, CDR1 SGHRS and CDR2 YFSETQ. V lost 4 bases and J lost 4, with 17 bases in between. The CDR3 loop spans 16 amino acids. The CDR3 loop is CASSHNGARGTGELFF. The CDR3 DNA reads as TGCGCCAGCAGCCATAACGGGGCACGAGGCACCGGGGAGCTGTTTTTT.

The chain combines TRBV18 with TRBJ1-2; D is uncertain. Trimming stripped 2 bases from V and 6 bases from J, with 7 bases between. This CDR3 spans 12 amino acids. Germline V gene lookup returns CDR1 KGHSH and CDR2 LQKENI. The CDR3 DNA follows: TGTGCCAGCTCACCAAACCAGAATGGCTACACCTTC. It specifies CASSPNQNGYTF.

Only one count was recorded for this clone. The V gene is TRBV9, the J gene TRBJ1-2, with 11 positions matching TRBD1. Germline CDR1 is SGDLS and CDR2 is YYNGEE. Trimming cost V 4 bases and J 4 bases; bases outside gene matches: 9. The CDR3 contains 16 residues. CDR3 loop: CASSPRTGGSFYGYTF. In DNA form, the CDR3 reads TGTGCCAGCAGCCCACGGACAGGGGGCAGTTTCTATGGCTACACCTTC.

The chain recombines TRBV7-6 with TRBJ2-3, with 10 bases aligning to TRBD2. CDR3 size: 15 residues. Germline V gives CDR1 SGHVS, CDR2 FNYEAQ. The V segment lost 6 bases and the J segment 5 bases; nucleotides outside the gene matches: 8. The DNA for the CDR3 is TGTGCCAGCAGTTCTAGCGGGGGCGGGATAGATACGCAGTATTTT. This translates into CASSSSGGGIDTQYF. The entire variable domain, with the rest obtained from reference TRBV7-6 and TRBJ2-3, is as follows: GAGVSQSPRYKVTKRGQDVALRCDPISGHVSLYWYRQALGQGPEFLTYFNYEAQQDKSGLPNDRFSAERPEGSISTLTIQRTEQRDSAMYRCASSSSGGGIDTQYFGPGTRLTVL.

The chain carries TRBV6-1 and TRBJ2-7, with D perhaps matching TRBD1 or TRBD2 (5 bases each). The CDR3 contains 15 residues. The V end was cut by 7 bases, the J end by 6 bases, with 22 bases between. Germline assignment: CDR1 MNHNS and CDR2 SASEGT. The CDR3 loop is CASTRLPGQTTEQYF. As DNA, the CDR3 is TGTGCCAGCACTCGACTACCAGGACAAACTACCGAGCAGTACTTC.

The table lists this clone with many counts. The chain employs TRBV4-2 and TRBJ1-1; D uncertain. There are 13 residues in the CDR3. Trimming left V 5 bases short and J 4 bases short, with 11 bases between. The V gene's germline CDR1 is LGHNA and CDR2 YNFKEQ. The CDR3 loop reads CASSDLAATEAFF. The CDR3 DNA sequence: TGTGCCAGCAGCGACCTTGCAGCCACTGAAGCTTTCTTT.

V is TRBV11-2 and J is TRBJ1-6; a weak D match, TRBD1 (6 bases). Germline V lookup: CDR1 SGHAT, CDR2 FQNNGV. V lost 1 base and J lost 7, with 11 bases in between. This CDR3 spans 15 amino acids. CDR3 coding DNA: TGTGCCAGCAGCTTAGTGGGCAGGGGAAATTCACCCCTCCACTTT. Translating it yields CASSLVGRGNSPLHF.

This clone was detected only a few times. The chain recombines TRBV5-1 with TRBJ1-1; a weak D match, TRBD1 (6 bases). CDR3 length: 16 amino acids. CDR1 is SGHRS and CDR2 is YFSETQ in the germline V gene. V lost 1 base and J 4 bases, leaving 17 bases between the germline ends. The CDR3 DNA sequence: TGCGCCAGCAGCTTGATGACAGGCCAGCCCGCCACTGAAGCTTTCTTT. Its translation is CASSLMTGQPATEAFF.

The gene calls are TRBV10-3 and TRBJ1-2, with D perhaps TRBD1 (5 bases). Between the trimmed V and J ends, which lost 0 bases and 5 bases, there was a span of 13 bases. The CDR3 has 15 residues. Germline loops: CDR1 ENHRY, CDR2 SYGVKD. The CDR3 protein is CAISESVTDTYGYTF. CDR3 coding DNA: TGTGCCATCAGTGAGTCGGTGACAGATACTTATGGCTACACCTTC.

This chain uses TRBV9 with TRBJ2-7, with TRBD2 matching 8 bases. The trim removed 4 bases at V and 6 bases at J, leaving 15 bases unmatched. The CDR3 runs 16 residues. CDR1 and CDR2 from the germline V gene are SGDLS and YYNGEE. The CDR3: CASSPRVAGTSGEQYF. As DNA, the CDR3 is TGTGCCAGCAGCCCCCGGGTAGCGGGAACGTCTGGCGAGCAGTACTTC.

The chain has TRBV18 and TRBJ1-1; a weak D match, TRBD1 (5 bases). The CDR3 length is 14 residues. V lost 2 bases and J 4 bases, leaving 11 bases between the germline ends. The V gene's germline CDR1 is KGHSH and CDR2 LQKENI. The CDR3 protein is CASSPTQGRTEAFF. The CDR3 nucleotides are TGTGCCAGCTCACCAACCCAGGGTCGCACTGAAGCTTTCTTT.

This clone has a single count. The rearrangement uses TRBV7-9 and TRBJ1-2; 7 positions agree with TRBD1. Germline V gene sequence: CDR1 SEHNR, CDR2 FQNEAQ (reference sequence). The CDR3 has 14 amino acids. V dropped 1 base and J dropped 5; count of bases not matched to a gene: 4. The CDR3 here is CASSLGQGLYGYTF. As DNA, the CDR3 is TGTGCCAGCAGCTTAGGACAGGGCCTTTATGGCTACACCTTC.

CDR3 protein: CASSSLGGRNTGELFF. CDR3 sequence (DNA): TGTGCCAGCAGTTCCCTTGGCGGCAGGAACACCGGGGAGCTGTTTTTT. The chain is built from TRBV5-4 and TRBJ2-2; D call uncertain. The CDR3 has 16 amino acids. Trimming shortened V by 5 bases and J by 1 base, and 15 bases separated the two germline ends. Germline V gives CDR1 SGHNT, CDR2 YYREEE (reference sequence).

The rearrangement uses TRBV19 and TRBJ1-1; TRBD1 matches at 10 bases. The germline gives CDR1 LNHDA, CDR2 SQIVND (reference sequence). Trimming took 4 bases from V and 6 from J; bases not matched to a gene: 5. CDR3 length: 14 residues. In nucleotides, the CDR3 is TGTGCCAGTAGTACTACCGGGACAGGGGCTGAAGCTTTCTTT. Translation gives CASSTTGTGAEAFF.

This chain uses TRBV6-6 with TRBJ2-7; D uncertain. Trimming left V 2 bases short and J 2 bases short, with 10 bases between. Germline loops: CDR1 MNHNY, CDR2 SVGAGI (reference sequence). The CDR3 contains 14 residues. The DNA of the CDR3 is TGTGCCAGCAGTTACGGGTCCGGGCCCTACGAGCAGTACTTC. This translates into CASSYGSGPYEQYF.

The chain links TRBV5-6 to TRBJ2-2; the D gene is possibly TRBD1 (5 bases). The germline V gene has CDR1 SGHDT and CDR2 YYEEEE. V lost 5 bases and J 7 bases, leaving 9 bases between the germline ends. CDR3 length equals 12 residues. As DNA, the CDR3 is TGTGCCAGCAGTCAGGGTGGCGGGGAGCTGTTTTTT. This translates into CASSQGGGELFF.

CDR3 DNA: TGTGCCAGTCGCCAATCCCCTCCTCCCGAGGCTTTCTTT. It translates to CASRQSPPPEAFF. The chain joins TRBV19 to TRBJ1-1; D is undetermined. V dropped 8 bases and J dropped 11 bases, with 21 bases sitting between them. Germline V lookup: CDR1 LNHDA, CDR2 SQIVND (reference sequence). The CDR3 runs to 13 residues.

V usage is TRBV6-4 and J usage is TRBJ2-3; 7 positions agree with TRBD1. The CDR3 runs to 14 residues. Germline V lookup: CDR1 MRHNA, CDR2 SNTAGT. With 4 bases clipped from V and 4 bases from J, the junction kept 5 bases outside the gene matches. The chain's CDR3 is CASSAGGTSDTQYF. In DNA form, the CDR3 reads TGTGCCAGCAGTGCAGGGGGAACCTCAGATACGCAGTATTTT.